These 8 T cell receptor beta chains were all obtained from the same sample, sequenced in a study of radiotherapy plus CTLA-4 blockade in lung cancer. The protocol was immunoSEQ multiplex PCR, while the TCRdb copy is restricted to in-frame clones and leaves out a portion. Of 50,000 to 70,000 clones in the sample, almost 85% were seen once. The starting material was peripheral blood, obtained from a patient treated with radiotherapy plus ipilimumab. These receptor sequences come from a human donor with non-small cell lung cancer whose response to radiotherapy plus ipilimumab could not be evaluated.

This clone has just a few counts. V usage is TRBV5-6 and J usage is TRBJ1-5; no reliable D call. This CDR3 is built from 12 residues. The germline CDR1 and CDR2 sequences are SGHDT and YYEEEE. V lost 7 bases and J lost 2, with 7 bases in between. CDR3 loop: CASAQGNQPQHF. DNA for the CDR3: TGTGCCAGCGCGCAGGGCAATCAGCCCCAGCATTTT. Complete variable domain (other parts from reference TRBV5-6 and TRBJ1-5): DAGVTQSPTHLIKTRGQQVTLRCSPKSGHDTVSWYQQALGQGPQFIFQYYEEEERQRGNFPDRFSGHQFPNYSSELNVNALLLGDSALYLCASAQGNQPQHFGDGTRLSIL.

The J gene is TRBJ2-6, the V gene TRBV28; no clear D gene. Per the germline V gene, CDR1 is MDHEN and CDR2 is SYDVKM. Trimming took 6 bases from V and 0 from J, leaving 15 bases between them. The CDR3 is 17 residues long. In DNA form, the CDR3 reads TGTGCCAGCAGCTCAGGTTTGTTCGGCTCTGGGGCCAACGTCCTGACTTTC. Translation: CASSSGLFGSGANVLTF.

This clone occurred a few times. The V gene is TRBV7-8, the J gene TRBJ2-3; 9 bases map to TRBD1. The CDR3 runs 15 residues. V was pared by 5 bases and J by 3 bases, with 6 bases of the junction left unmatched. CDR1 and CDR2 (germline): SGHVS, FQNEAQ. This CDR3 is CASSLDRGWTDTQYF. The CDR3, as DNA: TGTGCCAGCAGCCTGGACAGGGGCTGGACAGATACGCAGTATTTT.

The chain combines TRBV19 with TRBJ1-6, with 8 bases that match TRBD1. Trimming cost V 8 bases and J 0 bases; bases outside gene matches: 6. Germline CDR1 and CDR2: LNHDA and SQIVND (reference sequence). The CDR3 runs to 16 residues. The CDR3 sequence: CASSRQGASYNSPLHF. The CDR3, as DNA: TGTGCCAGTTCGAGGCAGGGGGCCTCCTATAATTCACCCCTCCACTTT.

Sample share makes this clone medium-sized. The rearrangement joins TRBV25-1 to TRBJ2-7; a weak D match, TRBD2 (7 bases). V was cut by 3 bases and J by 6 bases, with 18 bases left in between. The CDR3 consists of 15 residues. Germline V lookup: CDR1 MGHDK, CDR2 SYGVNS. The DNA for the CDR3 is TGTGCCAGCAGTGATAGGGGGGGCCAACCTCGCGAGCAGTACTTC. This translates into CASSDRGGQPREQYF.

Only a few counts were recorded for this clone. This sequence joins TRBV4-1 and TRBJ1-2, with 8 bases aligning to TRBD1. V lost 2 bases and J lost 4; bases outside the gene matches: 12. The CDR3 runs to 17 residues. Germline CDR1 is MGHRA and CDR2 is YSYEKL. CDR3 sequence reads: CASSQLLGTGSPYGYTF. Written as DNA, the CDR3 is TGCGCCAGCAGCCAACTCTTAGGGACAGGCAGTCCCTATGGCTACACCTTC.

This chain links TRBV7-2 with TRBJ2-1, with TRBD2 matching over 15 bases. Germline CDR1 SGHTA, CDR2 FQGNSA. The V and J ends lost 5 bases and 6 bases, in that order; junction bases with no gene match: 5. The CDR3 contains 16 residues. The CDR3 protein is CASSTWTSGGANEQFF. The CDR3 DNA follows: TGTGCCAGCAGCACCTGGACTAGCGGGGGGGCCAATGAGCAGTTCTTC.

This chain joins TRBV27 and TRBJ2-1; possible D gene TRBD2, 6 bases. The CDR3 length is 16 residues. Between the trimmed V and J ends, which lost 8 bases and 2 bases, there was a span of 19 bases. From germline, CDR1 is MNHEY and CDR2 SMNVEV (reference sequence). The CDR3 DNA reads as TGTGCCAGCGCTACCACTGGAGGGCCCACCTACAATGAGCAGTTCTTC. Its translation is CASATTGGPTYNEQFF.